The 22 T cell receptor beta chains below come from one sample, sequenced in a study of blood T cells in healthy people across ages. It was with a sample-barcoded 5' primer and a J-beta primer mix that a second PCR of about 6 to 12 cycles was run. TCRdb independently ran MiXCR on the 5' RACE reads; one entry per CDR3 protein. The top ten clones hold more than 20% of a sample with roughly 1.9 million distinct CDR3 sequences, roughly 43% of them seen once. Sequencing was performed on blood. The receptor set was obtained from a human donor in good health.

This clonotype was counted between two and nine times. For the CDR3, the DNA is TGTGCCAGCCAGGGACAGACAAGCACAGATACGCAGTATTTT. Protein sequence: CASQGQTSTDTQYF. The chain has TRBV7-9 and TRBJ2-3; TRBD1 matches at 7 bases. The CDR3 contains 14 residues. Germline values: CDR1 SEHNR, CDR2 FQNEAQ (reference sequence). V shed 8 bases and J 0 bases; nucleotides not matched to a gene: 5.

The chain employs TRBV29-1 and TRBJ1-2; unclear D gene. The ends were cut back, 1 base at V and 5 bases at J, with 14 bases in the middle. Looked up from germline, CDR1 is SQVTM and CDR2 is ANQGSEA. The CDR3 is 14 amino acids. The CDR3 nucleotides read TGCAGCGTTGAAGGGAGCGGGTTAGGGTATGGCTACACCTTC. This gives the protein CSVEGSGLGYGYTF.

The table lists this clonotype with a few counts. The V and J genes are TRBV10-3 and TRBJ1-2, with a weak D call TRBD1 (5 bases). This CDR3 is 13 amino acids long. Germline V gene lookup returns CDR1 ENHRY and CDR2 SYGVKD. V was shortened by 8 bases and J by 4 bases, with 14 bases between the two germline ends. In DNA form, the CDR3 reads TGTGCCATCTCAAGCAGGGAAGGCTATGGCTACACCTTC. This codes for CAISSREGYGYTF.

The V gene is TRBV7-2, the J gene TRBJ1-2; D is ambiguous. CDR1 is SGHTA and CDR2 is FQGNSA in the germline V gene. This CDR3 region has 14 residues. V was cut by 5 bases and J by 8 bases, with 18 bases left in between. The CDR3 sequence: CASSLPLDLGGYTF. Written as DNA, the CDR3 is TGTGCCAGCAGCCTCCCTCTAGACCTTGGGGGCTACACCTTC.

The CDR3 sequence is CASSQLLNTGELFF. The CDR3 coding sequence is TGCGCCAGCAGCCAGCTACTCAACACCGGGGAGCTGTTTTTT. The chain recombines TRBV4-3 with TRBJ2-2; D ambiguous. Germline V gene sequence: CDR1 LGHNA, CDR2 YSLEER. The CDR3 covers 14 residues. V was cut by 3 bases and J by 2 bases, with 7 bases left in between.

Only a few counts were recorded for this clonotype. This chain joins TRBV15 and TRBJ2-5; weak D call: TRBD2 (5 bases). V shed 1 base and J shed 4 bases, with 16 bases lying between them. This CDR3 has 16 amino acids. Germline assignment: CDR1 LNHNV and CDR2 YYDKDF (reference sequence). CDR3 coding DNA: TGTGCCACCAGCAGAGGAGGGAGAATAGCAGGAGAGACCCAGTACTTC. Its translation is CATSRGGRIAGETQYF.

This clonotype appeared a few times. J is TRBJ2-5 and V is TRBV6-2 or TRBV6-3; tentative D call: TRBD1 (6 bases). The DNA end favors TRBJ2-7, so the J call may be wrong. CDR1 is MNHEY, CDR2 SVGEGT, per germline. This CDR3 comprises 19 residues. The CDR3 nucleotides read TGTGCCAGCAGTTACTTTCTTCGACCCCCAACAGGGCCCCCTAACGAGCAGTACTTC. This codes for CASSYFLRPPTGPPNEQYF.

This chain links TRBV7-9 with TRBJ1-6, with no clear D. CDR1 is SEHNR, CDR2 FQNEAQ, per germline (reference sequence). Trimming removed 0 bases from V and 9 bases from J, with 9 bases in between. The CDR3 is 14 amino acids. In nucleotides, the CDR3 is TGTGCCAGCAGCTTAGCGCATAGGGTTTCACCCCTCCACTTT. Its translation: CASSLAHRVSPLHF.

The chain uses TRBV27 and TRBJ2-4; 8 bases agree with TRBD2. The DNA end lines up better with TRBJ2-5; the J call may be wrong. Germline CDR1 is MNHEY and CDR2 is SMNVEV (reference sequence). The CDR3 has 15 amino acids. The DNA for the CDR3 is TGTGCCAGCAGTCCATTAGGGACTAGCCAAGAGACCCAGTACTTC. This encodes CASSPLGTSQETQYF.

This chain links TRBV12-3 or TRBV12-4 with TRBJ2-4; 8 nucleotides agree with TRBD2. With 6 bases clipped from V and 7 bases from J, the junction kept 8 bases outside the gene matches. The CDR3 is made up of 14 amino acids. The chain's CDR3 is CASRPTGGLNIQYF. Written as DNA, the CDR3 is TGTGCCAGCAGGCCCACGGGGGGGCTTAACATTCAGTACTTC.

On this clonotype itself: Being one base from a much bigger clone, this may be a read error. The CDR3 here is CSAQAGQLTRYF. The CDR3 DNA reads as TGCAGTGCCCAGGCGGGACAGCTAACGCGGTATTTT. The rearrangement joins TRBV20-1 to TRBJ2-3; a possible D gene is TRBD1 (7 bases). CDR3 length: 12 amino acids. Germline values: CDR1 DFQATT, CDR2 SNEGSKA (reference sequence).

This chain connects TRBV28 to TRBJ1-4; 10 bases fit TRBD1. Germline CDR1 is MDHEN and CDR2 is SYDVKM. The J segment lost 6 bases and the V segment lost 1 base, leaving 5 bases of the junction unmatched. The CDR3 sequence is 16 residues long. The CDR3 DNA is TGTGCCAGCAGTTTATTCGGACAGGGGGGATATGAAAAACTGTTTTTT. This gives the protein CASSLFGQGGYEKLFF.

Regarding this clonotype: One junction end disagrees with the germline gene, perhaps due to a read error. Here the CDR3 DNA reads TGTGCCTGCAGTTTAAGGAACTACGAGCAGTACTTC. It encodes CACSLRNYEQYF. The V gene is TRBV7-9, the J gene TRBJ2-7; D call uncertain. CDR1 is SEHNR, CDR2 FQNEAQ, per germline (reference sequence). CDR3 length: 12 residues.

The sample holds a few counts of this clonotype. The rearrangement joins TRBV6-2 or TRBV6-3 to TRBJ2-1, with 10 bases fitting TRBD2. There are 15 residues in the CDR3. Looked up from germline, CDR1 is MNHEY and CDR2 is SVGEGT. V lost 6 bases and J lost 4; bases outside the gene matches: 6. The CDR3 sequence: CASSPKRGGYNEQFF. The CDR3 DNA reads TGTGCCAGCAGCCCCAAGCGGGGGGGATACAATGAGCAGTTCTTC.

The V call is TRBV20-1, the J call TRBJ2-5; possibly TRBD2 for D (5 bases). The J call may be incorrect, as the DNA end agrees better with TRBJ2-7. Germline V gives CDR1 DFQATT, CDR2 SNEGSKA (reference sequence). The CDR3 has 12 residues. The CDR3 spells CSASGNEGEQYF. The CDR3 DNA reads TGCAGTGCTTCGGGGAACGAAGGCGAGCAGTACTTC.

This clonotype was found a few times. This chain links TRBV5-1 with TRBJ1-6, with 10 bases matching TRBD1. The length of the CDR3 is 14 residues. In germline, CDR1 is SGHRS, CDR2 YFSETQ. The trim removed 3 bases at V and 10 bases at J, leaving 4 bases unmatched. CDR3 DNA: TGCGCCAGCAGCTGGGGGACAGGGGACTCACCCCTCCACTTT. This encodes CASSWGTGDSPLHF. Together with reference TRBV5-1 and TRBJ1-6, the CDR3 gives the full variable domain: KAGVTQTPRYLIKTRGQQVTLSCSPISGHRSVSWYQQTPGQGLQFLFEYFSETQRNKGNFPGRFSGRQFSNSRSEMNVSTLELGDSALYLCASSWGTGDSPLHFGNGTRLTVT.

V usage is TRBV7-9 and J usage is TRBJ2-5; D unclear. The CDR3 length is 14 residues. V lost 5 bases to trimming and J lost 5 bases, with 15 bases between them. CDR1 SEHNR and CDR2 FQNEAQ come from the germline V gene (reference sequence). Here the CDR3 DNA reads TGTGCCAGCAGCGAATCGACGTTCCCGGAGACCCAGTACTTC. Translated, it gives CASSESTFPETQYF.

This rearrangement joins TRBV4-2 to TRBJ2-7; D call uncertain. In germline, CDR1 is LGHNA, CDR2 YNFKEQ. The germline V and J ends were trimmed by 0 bases and 3 bases, with 12 bases remaining between them. The CDR3 loop spans 15 amino acids. The CDR3 is CASSQDLSVGYEQYF. CDR3 DNA sequence: TGTGCCAGCAGCCAAGATCTCAGTGTCGGCTACGAGCAGTACTTC.

This clonotype was counted ten times or more. The V and J genes are TRBV14 and TRBJ2-1; D gene unclear. V was pared by 6 bases and J by 2 bases, with 5 bases between. The CDR3 is 12 residues long. Germline V CDR1 and CDR2: SGHDN, FVKESK. The CDR3 coding sequence is TGTGCCAGCAGTCAAACCTACAATGAGCAGTTCTTC. Amino acids: CASSQTYNEQFF.

V and J are TRBV10-3 and TRBJ2-1; 13 nucleotides align to TRBD2. The CDR3 runs 17 residues. Unmatched junction bases numbered 12, after V lost 8 bases and J lost 5 bases. Germline V gives CDR1 ENHRY, CDR2 SYGVKD. CDR3: CAIGRGGGTSGDNEQFF. CDR3 nucleotide sequence: TGTGCCATCGGAAGGGGGGGCGGGACTAGCGGGGACAATGAGCAGTTCTTC.

V gene TRBV20-1 combines with J gene TRBJ2-7; 8 nucleotides align to TRBD1. Trimming at V came to 6 bases and at J to 0 bases, leaving 13 bases not matched to a gene. This CDR3 is 16 amino acids long. Germline V gene sequence: CDR1 DFQATT, CDR2 SNEGSKA (reference sequence). The CDR3 spells CSATPGIGQGSYEQYF. The CDR3 bases are TGCAGTGCCACACCTGGAATAGGACAGGGCTCCTACGAGCAGTACTTC.

This chain's CDR3 is CASSYSSRRGFDTEAFF. The CDR3 coding sequence is TGTGCCAGCAGTTACTCCTCGCGTCGGGGTTTTGACACTGAAGCTTTCTTT. V is TRBV6-2 or TRBV6-3 and J is TRBJ1-1, with no clear D. Germline-derived CDR1 and CDR2 are MNHEY and SVGEGT. The CDR3 loop spans 17 amino acids. Trimming pared 0 bases from V and 3 bases from J, leaving 17 bases between.